This T cell receptor beta chain was sequenced in a study of shared clonotypes between healthy human individuals. On this clone: Antigen unknown.

A roughly 200 ng quantity of DNA, roughly 29,000 T cell genomes, went into the sorted-subset replicate PCRs. Original processing methods: Junction-only sequences without quality scores came from ImmunoSEQ, so filtering differed. Profiled with immunoSEQ multiplex PCR; TCRdb holds only in-frame clones, not every one. V, J and clone size reflect that table, while D and trimming were determined from the DNA. The data show approximately 2.5 million clones, with more than 85% seen just once and about 0.39% held by the top ten. Overall study findings and caveats: The study's rarefaction showed incomplete sorted-subset sequencing despite large depth.

CDR1 and CDR2 (germline): LNHDA, SQIVND (reference sequence). There are 14 residues in the CDR3. V dropped 5 bases and J dropped 8 bases, with 15 bases sitting between them. This chain connects TRBV19 to TRBJ1-4, with D unclear. The origin of this receptor is a man in his late teens or twenties in good health. Some clones in this sample may be carry-over from other donors' samples. Sequenced sample: naive CD4+ T cells from PBMCs. Subset denoted: CD45RA+ positively selected. CDR3 protein: CASSVFLTGEKLFF. The DNA for the CDR3 is TGTGCCAGTAGTGTATTTCTAACGGGAGAAAAACTGTTTTTT.